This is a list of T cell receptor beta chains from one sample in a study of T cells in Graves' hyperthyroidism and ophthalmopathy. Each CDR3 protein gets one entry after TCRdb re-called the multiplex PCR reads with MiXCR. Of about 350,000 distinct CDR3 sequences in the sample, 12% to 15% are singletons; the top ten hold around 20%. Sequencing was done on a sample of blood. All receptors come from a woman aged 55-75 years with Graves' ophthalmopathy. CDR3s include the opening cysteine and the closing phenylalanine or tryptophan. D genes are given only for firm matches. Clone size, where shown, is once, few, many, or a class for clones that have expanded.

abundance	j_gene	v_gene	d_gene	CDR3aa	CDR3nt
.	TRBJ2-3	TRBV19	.	CASSISTSTDTQYF	TGTGCCAGTAGTATATCGACTAGCACAGATACGCAGTATTTT
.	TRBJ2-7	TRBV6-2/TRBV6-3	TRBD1	CASTEGAPFHEQYF	TGTGCCAGCACTGAGGGGGCGCCGTTCCACGAGCAGTACTTC
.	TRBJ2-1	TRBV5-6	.	CASSLGSLLGVGEQFF	TGTGCCAGCAGCTTGGGTTCCCTTTTAGGGGTGGGTGAGCAGTTCTTC
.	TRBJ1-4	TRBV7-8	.	CASSPQSQGKLFF	TGTGCCAGCAGCCCACAAAGTCAAGGAAAACTGTTTTTT
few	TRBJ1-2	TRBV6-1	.	CASSRSRRTDPYGYTF	TGTGCCAGCAGTAGATCAAGACGGACGGATCCCTATGGCTACACCTTC
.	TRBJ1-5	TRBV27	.	CASSFQPQHF	TGTGCCAGCAGTTTTCAGCCCCAGCATTTT
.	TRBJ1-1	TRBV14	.	CASSPGAEGAFF	TGTGCCAGCAGCCCAGGGGCAGAGGGCGCTTTCTTT
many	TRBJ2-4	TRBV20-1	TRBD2	CSARPLAGESRDIQYF	TGCAGTGCTAGACCCCTAGCGGGAGAGTCCCGGGACATTCAGTACTTC
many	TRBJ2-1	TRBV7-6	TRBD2	CASRGTAGAHNEQFF	TGTGCCAGCAGAGGGACGGCGGGAGCCCACAATGAGCAGTTCTTC
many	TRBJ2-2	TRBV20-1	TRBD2	CSARDDLAGDHGELFF	TGCAGTGCTAGAGATGATCTAGCGGGAGATCACGGGGAGCTGTTTTTT
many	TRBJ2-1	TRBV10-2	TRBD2	CASSEPRTSGRNEQFF	TGCGCCAGCAGTGAGCCCCGGACTAGCGGGAGGAATGAGCAGTTCTTC
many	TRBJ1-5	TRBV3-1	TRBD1	CASSQAGTGSNQPQHF	TGTGCCAGCAGCCAAGCAGGGACAGGCTCGAATCAGCCCCAGCATTTT
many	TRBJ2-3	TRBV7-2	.	CASSSRLVGADTQYF	TGTGCCAGCAGCTCCCGACTAGTGGGGGCAGATACGCAGTATTTT
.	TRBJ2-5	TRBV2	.	CASRGPGASRGPETQYF	TGTGCCAGCAGAGGCCCCGGGGCTAGCCGAGGTCCAGAGACCCAGTACTTC
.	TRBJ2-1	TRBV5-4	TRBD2	CASSLAGGLAGAEQFF	TGTGCCAGCAGCTTGGCCGGGGGACTAGCGGGAGCTGAGCAGTTCTTC
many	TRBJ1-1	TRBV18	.	CASSPAGGTEAFF	TGTGCCAGCTCACCGGCCGGGGGCACTGAAGCTTTCTTT
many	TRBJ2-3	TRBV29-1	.	CSVDSFAGLTDTQYF	TGCAGCGTTGACTCTTTTGCGGGACTCACAGATACGCAGTATTTT
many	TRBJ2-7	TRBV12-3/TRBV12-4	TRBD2	CATAEAGGRLYEQYF	TGTGCCACAGCTGAGGCTGGCGGGAGGTTGTACGAGCAGTACTTC
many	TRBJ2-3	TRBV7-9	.	CASSQQGLQSTDTQYF	TGTGCCAGCAGCCAACAGGGACTCCAAAGCACAGATACGCAGTATTTT
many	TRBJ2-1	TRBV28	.	CATVPPQDNEQFF	TGTGCCACCGTCCCCCCTCAAGACAATGAGCAGTTCTTC
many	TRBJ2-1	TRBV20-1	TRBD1	CSARVGTGRRNEQFF	TGCAGTGCTAGAGTGGGGACAGGGAGGAGGAATGAGCAGTTCTTC
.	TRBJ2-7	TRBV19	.	CASSISSDYEQYF	TGTGCCAGTAGTATTTCCAGCGACTACGAGCAGTACTTC
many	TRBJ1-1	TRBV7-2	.	CASSLIAGLGTEAFF	TGTGCCAGCAGCTTAATTGCAGGGTTGGGTACTGAAGCTTTCTTT
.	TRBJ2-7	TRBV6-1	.	CASRYGEQYF	TGTGCCAGCAGATACGGCGAGCAGTACTTC
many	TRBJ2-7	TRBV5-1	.	CASSLLANYEQYF	TGCGCCAGCAGCTTGCTAGCGAACTACGAGCAGTACTTC
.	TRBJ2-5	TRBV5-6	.	CASMGWPQETQYF	TGTGCCAGCATGGGTTGGCCCCAAGAGACCCAGTACTTC
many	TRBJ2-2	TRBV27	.	CASSLGWGLDTGELFF	TGTGCCAGCAGTTTAGGGTGGGGCCTTGACACCGGGGAGCTGTTTTTT
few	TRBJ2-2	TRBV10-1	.	CASRAGSNTGELFF	TGCGCCAGCCGGGCAGGTTCGAACACCGGGGAGCTGTTTTTT
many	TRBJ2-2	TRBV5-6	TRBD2	CASSLRGGPAGELFF	TGTGCCAGCAGCTTGCGGGGAGGGCCTGCCGGGGAGCTGTTTTTT
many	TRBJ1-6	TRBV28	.	CASGGVRDSPLHF	TGTGCCTCCGGGGGGGTGAGGGATTCACCCCTCCACTTT
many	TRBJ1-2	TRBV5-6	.	CASSRPGIRGYTF	TGTGCCAGCAGCCGACCGGGCATAAGGGGCTACACCTTC
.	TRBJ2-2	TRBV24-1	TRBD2	CATSREGATGEPFF	TGTGCCACCTCGCGGGAGGGGGCCACCGGGGAGCCGTTTTTT
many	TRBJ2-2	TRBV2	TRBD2	CASSEMIAGVVGELFF	TGTGCCAGCAGTGAAATGATAGCGGGAGTGGTCGGGGAGCTGTTTTTT
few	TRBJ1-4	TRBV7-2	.	CASSQAGARGEKLFF	TGTGCCAGCAGCCAGGCAGGGGCGCGGGGAGAAAAACTGTTTTTT
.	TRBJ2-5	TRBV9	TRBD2	CASSVDPGRGRETQYF	TGTGCCAGCAGCGTAGATCCCGGGAGGGGGAGGGAGACCCAGTACTTC
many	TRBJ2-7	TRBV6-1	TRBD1	CASSEQGRSYEQYF	TGTGCCAGCAGCGAACAGGGGCGCTCCTACGAGCAGTACTTC
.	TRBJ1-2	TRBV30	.	CAWNDGEEGYTF	TGTGCCTGGAATGACGGGGAGGAGGGCTACACCTTC
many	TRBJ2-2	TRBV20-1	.	CSASLAGRMGMAGELFF	TGCAGTGCTAGTCTGGCAGGGAGGATGGGGATGGCCGGGGAGCTGTTTTTT
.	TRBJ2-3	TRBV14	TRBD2	CASSQTSGRVGDTQYF	TGTGCCAGCAGCCAAACCAGCGGGAGGGTAGGAGATACGCAGTATTTT
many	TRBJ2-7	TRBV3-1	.	CASSQDTREHEQYF	TGTGCCAGCAGCCAAGATACCCGGGAGCACGAGCAGTACTTC
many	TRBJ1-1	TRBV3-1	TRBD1	CASSLRTGGMLTHTEAFF	TGTGCCAGCAGCCTGCGGACAGGGGGCATGTTGACTCACACTGAAGCTTTCTTT
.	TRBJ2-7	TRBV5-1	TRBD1	CASSPDRVSYEQYF	TGCGCCAGCAGCCCGGACAGGGTATCGTACGAGCAGTACTTC
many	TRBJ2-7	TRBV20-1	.	CSAREGQVGYEQYF	TGCAGTGCTAGAGAAGGGCAGGTGGGGTACGAGCAGTACTTC
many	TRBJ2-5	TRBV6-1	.	CASSGVGGQETQYF	TGTGCCAGCAGTGGCGTGGGGGGCCAAGAGACCCAGTACTTC
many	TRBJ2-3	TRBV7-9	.	CASSLGLRQVEATDTQYF	TGTGCCAGCAGCTTAGGGCTAAGGCAGGTAGAAGCCACAGATACGCAGTATTTT
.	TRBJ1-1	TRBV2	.	CASSKNRGTEAFF	TGTGCCAGCAGTAAAAACCGAGGTACTGAAGCTTTCTTT
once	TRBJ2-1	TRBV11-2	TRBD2	CASIARGLAGEAYNEQFF	TGTGCCAGCATCGCCCGGGGGCTAGCGGGAGAGGCCTACAATGAGCAGTTCTTC
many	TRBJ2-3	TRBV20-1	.	CSVHTGLTTDTQYF	TGCAGTGTGCATACGGGACTTACCACAGATACGCAGTATTTT
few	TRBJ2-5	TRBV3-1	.	CASSTVAEGQYF	TGTGCCAGCAGCACAGTGGCCGAGGGCCAGTACTTC
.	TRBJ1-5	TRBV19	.	CASSMQRGSNQPQHF	TGTGCCAGTAGTATGCAGAGGGGGAGCAATCAGCCCCAGCATTTT
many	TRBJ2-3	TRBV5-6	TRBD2	CASSSLAGGDTQYF	TGTGCCAGCAGCTCCCTAGCGGGAGGAGATACGCAGTATTTT
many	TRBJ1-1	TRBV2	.	CASIQRRQNTEAFF	TGTGCCAGCATCCAACGGAGGCAGAACACTGAAGCTTTCTTT
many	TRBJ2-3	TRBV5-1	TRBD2	CASSLAGVTDTQYF	TGTGCCAGCAGCTTAGCGGGAGTCACAGATACGCAGTATTTT
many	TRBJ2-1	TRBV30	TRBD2	CAWSTKLAGVYNEQFF	TGTGCCTGGAGTACAAAACTAGCGGGAGTCTACAATGAGCAGTTCTTC